This T cell receptor (beta chain) was captured in a study of human T cells and chemical hapten exposure. As for the study in general: The upper back received 0.01% DPC by patch testing, with results read at 6 days. Small discrepancies in pooled library volume mainly accounted for the varying TCR yields per sample.

Germline V lookup: CDR1 DFQATT, CDR2 SNEGSKA (reference sequence). V gave up 5 bases and J gave up 3 bases, with 17 bases separating them. CDR3 size: 15 residues. A remark on this clonotype: Its antigen is still unknown.

Individual cDNA molecules had unique molecular identifiers attached to them by the library. TCRdb used MiXCR to reprocess the RACE reads, holding one entry per CDR3 protein. The sample holds roughly 380,000 distinct CDR3 sequences, 4.8% seen once. Time point described: patch test 1, 2 weeks after DPC sensitization. Specified treatment: therapeutic diphenylcyclopropenone sensitization with weekly scalp DPC. Study observations and caveats: Expanded TCRs showed more large CDR3 clusters than pre-sensitization or healthy control sets.

The J gene is TRBJ1-5, the V gene TRBV20-1; D unresolved. This clonotype was sampled from a woman between 45 and 60 years old with alopecia areata. Some clones in this sample may be carry-over from other donors' samples. The source material was whole blood, sampled in connection with sensitization to the hapten diphenylcyclopropenone (DPC). CDR3 residues: CSAGDRGRNNQPQHF. The CDR3 DNA reads as TGCAGTGCTGGGGATAGAGGGAGGAACAATCAGCCCCAGCATTTT.